A selection of T cell receptor beta chains follows, all from one sample in a study of blood T cell repertoires in COVID-19. Repertoires were generated with immunoSEQ multiplex PCR, while TCRdb's copy carries only in-frame clones and drops some. The table has around 230,000 clones, 70% to 90% seen once; the top ten hold about 9.9%. Sequences were obtained from peripheral blood. The receptors were gathered from a man in his fifties with COVID-19, enrolled during active disease. Each CDR3 is given with its conserved first and last residue. D genes are given only for firm matches. Size values are once, few and many counts, or a class for expanded clones, and some rows have none.

d_call | j_call | clone_size | cdr3_length | v_call | cdr3_nt | cdr3_aa
TRBD2 | TRBJ2-3 | . | 15 | TRBV3-1/TRBV3-2 | TGTGCCAGCAGCCAAGGACTAGCGGGAGCAGATACGCAGTATTTT | CASSQGLAGADTQYF
TRBD2 | TRBJ2-3 | . | 13 | TRBV7-8 | TGTGCCAGCAGCCAACAATCGGGACTACGGCAGTATTTT | CASSQQSGLRQYF
. | TRBJ2-7 | . | 17 | TRBV3-1/TRBV3-2 | TGTGCCAGCAGCCAATTCCCGTCCCAGGGGTGGAGCTACGAGCAGTACTTC | CASSQFPSQGWSYEQYF
TRBD1 | TRBJ2-2 | . | 16 | TRBV30 | TGTGCCTGGAGTGTACTCGGGACAGGGGCAGGCGGGGAGCTGTTTTTT | CAWSVLGTGAGGELFF
TRBD2 | TRBJ2-2 | . | 19 | TRBV6-6 | TGTGCCAGCAGCTACCCCAAGTTGGGACTAGCGTATAACACCGGGGAGCTGTTTTTT | CASSYPKLGLAYNTGELFF
TRBD2 | TRBJ2-1 | . | 14 | TRBV29-1 | TGCAGCGTAACAAGCGGGAGCTCCTACAATGAGCAGTTCTTC | CSVTSGSSYNEQFF
. | TRBJ2-3 | . | 13 | TRBV27 | TGTGCCAGCAGTTTCAGGGGCACAGATACGCAGTATTTT | CASSFRGTDTQYF
. | TRBJ2-5 | . | 15 | TRBV28 | TGTGCCAGCATCAAGGGGGGGCAGGGTGAGGAGACCCAGTACTTC | CASIKGGQGEETQYF
TRBD1 | TRBJ1-6 | . | 17 | TRBV19 | TGTGCCAGTAGTATGGACAGGGCGGGGACCTATAATTCACCCCTCCACTTT | CASSMDRAGTYNSPLHF
. | TRBJ2-3 | . | 16 | TRBV29-1 | TGCAGCGCCTCAACCCTGGGTCTAGTGTTAACAGATACGCAGTATTTT | CSASTLGLVLTDTQYF
TRBD2 | TRBJ2-1 | few | 15 | TRBV11-2 | TGTGCCAGCAGCCCGGGACTAGCGGTAACGGGTGAGCAGTTCTTC | CASSPGLAVTGEQFF
. | TRBJ2-1 | . | 14 | TRBV9 | TGTGCCAGCAGCGTAGGGATTCAGGACAATGAGCAGTTCTTC | CASSVGIQDNEQFF
TRBD1 | TRBJ2-2 | . | 16 | TRBV7-9 | TGTGCCAGCAGGAGCGCCGGGACAGGGATCACGGGGGAGCTGTTTTTT | CASRSAGTGITGELFF
TRBD1 | TRBJ2-2 | . | 16 | TRBV19 | TGTGCCAGTAGTATTCTTAGGACAGGGGGCTCCGGGGAGCTGTTTTTT | CASSILRTGGSGELFF
TRBD1 | TRBJ1-5 | . | 15 | TRBV6-5 | TGTGCCAGCTCCGTCACAGGGGACCGCAATCAGCCCCAGCATTTT | CASSVTGDRNQPQHF
TRBD2 | TRBJ2-6 | . | 20 | TRBV19 | TGTGCCAGTAGCAACCGACTAGCGGGGGGCATGGGATCCGGGGCCAACGTCCTGACTTTC | CASSNRLAGGMGSGANVLTF
. | TRBJ2-7 | . | 16 | TRBV3-1/TRBV3-2 | TGTGCCACCTATCAGGTGGATCACATCGTCTTCGACGAGCAGTACTTC | CATYQVDHIVFDEQYF
TRBD1 | TRBJ1-1 | few | 15 | TRBV28 | TGTGCCAGCAGTTGGACAGGGGGCGGTTTAAAGGTAGCTTTCTTT | CASSWTGGGLKVAFF
TRBD1 | TRBJ1-5 | . | 14 | TRBV19 | TGTACCAGCAGTTGGGGGCAGGGGGATCAGCCCCAGCATTTT | CTSSWGQGDQPQHF
. | TRBJ1-1 | once | 15 | TRBV18 | TGTGCCAGCTCACCTGGGCAGCACATGAACACTGAAGCTTTCTTT | CASSPGQHMNTEAFF
. | TRBJ2-7 | . | 15 | TRBV7-9 | TGTGCCAGCAGCCAGGGGGGTGGGCCCCTTGGCGAGCAGTACTTC | CASSQGGGPLGEQYF
. | TRBJ1-5 | . | 14 | TRBV15 | TGTGCCACCAGCAGTACAGAGGGATCCCGGCCCCAGCATTTT | CATSSTEGSRPQHF
TRBD2 | TRBJ2-1 | . | 13 | TRBV7-2 | TGTGCCAGCAGAGCGACTAGCAGCAATGAGCAGTTCTTC | CASRATSSNEQFF
. | TRBJ2-3 | . | 14 | TRBV19 | TGTGCCAGTAGTATCAGCGGCGGCACAGATACGCAGTATTTT | CASSISGGTDTQYF
TRBD2 | TRBJ2-5 | . | 15 | TRBV7-7 | TGTGCTAGCAGCTCGGCGGGAGTAAGGGGAGAGACCCAGTACTTC | CASSSAGVRGETQYF
. | TRBJ2-7 | . | 16 | TRBV9 | TGTGCCAGCAGCTTATACGGCGGCCTCTCTCTCTACGAGCAGTACTTC | CASSLYGGLSLYEQYF
. | TRBJ1-3 | . | 16 | TRBV3-1/TRBV3-2 | TGTGCCAGCAGCCAAGATTCTACAGCCTCTGGAAACACCATATATTTT | CASSQDSTASGNTIYF
TRBD1 | TRBJ1-4 | once | 17 | TRBV7-2 | TGTGCCAGCAGCTTATTTGGGACAGGGACGGCTAATGAAAAACTGTTTTTT | CASSLFGTGTANEKLFF
. | TRBJ2-5 | . | 13 | TRBV29-1 | TGCAGCGTCTCGCGGGGACGGGGAGAGACCCAGTACTTC | CSVSRGRGETQYF
TRBD1 | TRBJ1-2 | . | 15 | TRBV5-1 | TGCGCCAGCAGCCCCGGACAGGGGGGAAACTATGGCTACACCTTC | CASSPGQGGNYGYTF
TRBD1 | TRBJ1-1 | . | 14 | TRBV2 | TGTGCCAGCAGTATCCAGACAGGGAGCGGCGAAGCTTTCTTT | CASSIQTGSGEAFF
TRBD1 | TRBJ1-6 | . | 14 | TRBV19 | TGTGCCAGTAGGCGGGACAGCGCTGATTCACCCCTCCACTTT | CASRRDSADSPLHF
. | TRBJ2-5 | . | 14 | TRBV5-1 | TGCGCCAGCAGTATTTTTGGACAGACAGAGACCCAGTACTTC | CASSIFGQTETQYF
TRBD1 | TRBJ1-2 | . | 15 | TRBV3-1/TRBV3-2 | TGTGCCAGCAGCTCCGGACAGGGCGAGTGGAGTGGCTACACCTTC | CASSSGQGEWSGYTF
TRBD1 | TRBJ2-3 | . | 19 | TRBV24-1 | TGTGCCACCAGTGATTTCAAGAGGTTGGGGACAGCGGACATTGATACGCAGTATTTT | CATSDFKRLGTADIDTQYF
. | TRBJ2-5 | . | 15 | TRBV7-2 | TGTGCCAGCAGCCGGGACCAAACGGGGGTTGGGGCCCAGTACTTC | CASSRDQTGVGAQYF
TRBD2 | TRBJ2-2 | . | 16 | TRBV5-4 | TGTGCCAGCAGCACCAGACTAGCGGAACACACCGGGGAGCTGTTTTTT | CASSTRLAEHTGELFF
. | TRBJ1-6 | . | 13 | TRBV10-3 | TGTGCCATCAGTGAGGGCCATAATTCACCCCTCCACTTT | CAISEGHNSPLHF
. | TRBJ2-2 | . | 14 | TRBV27 | TGTGCCAGCAGTCGGGTTCTCGACACCGGGGAGCTGTTTTTT | CASSRVLDTGELFF
TRBD1 | TRBJ1-2 | . | 15 | TRBV27 | TGTGCCAGCAGTTTCAGCCCAACAGGGGACTATGGCTACACCTTC | CASSFSPTGDYGYTF
. | TRBJ2-1 | . | 13 | TRBV7-3 | TGTGCCAGCAGCTTAATGAACGGCAATGAGCAGTTCTTC | CASSLMNGNEQFF
TRBD1 | TRBJ2-7 | . | 15 | TRBV11-3 | TGTGCCAGCAGCTTAGGACGGGACAGTTCCTACGAGCAGTACTTC | CASSLGRDSSYEQYF
TRBD1 | TRBJ2-2 | . | 15 | TRBV24-1 | TGTGCCACCAGAGCCGGGACAGTCGAAGCCGGGGAGCTGTTTTTT | CATRAGTVEAGELFF
. | TRBJ2-1 | . | 15 | TRBV7-3 | TGTGCCAGCGGGACTTGGGGCAGCTCCTACAATGAGCAGTTCTTC | CASGTWGSSYNEQFF
. | TRBJ1-5 | . | 15 | TRBV5-1 | TGCGCCAGCAGCTTGACAGGGTTTAGCAATCAGCCCCAGCATTTT | CASSLTGFSNQPQHF
TRBD1 | TRBJ1-1 | . | 15 | TRBV18 | TGTGCCAGCTCACCTTACCGGGACAGGAACACTGAAGCTTTCTTT | CASSPYRDRNTEAFF